A single sample is the source of the 19 T cell receptor beta chains below, sequenced in a study of shared clonotypes between healthy human individuals (dated by TCRdb to 2018 to 2020). Library preparation employed the immunoSEQ multiplex PCR assay. TCRdb retrieved this table from immuneACCESS and kept in-frame rearrangements only. Not all clones are present; in checked studies, unresolved V genes account for under half, and no reason is known for the remainder. The sample table holds around 1.5 million clones, of which 98% were seen once. The biggest ten clones account for around 0.47% of the sample. Material: naive CD4+ T cells sorted from blood. Per the publication, the cell subset or site label means: CD45RA+ positively selected. These receptors came from a young man in good health.

The CDR3 nucleotides are TGTGCCAGCAGCTTAGGGGTTTTCCCCTACAATGAGCAGTTCTTC. Encoded protein: CASSLGVFPYNEQFF. The chain carries TRBV7-2 and TRBJ2-1; unclear D gene. The CDR3 spans 15 residues. Per the germline V gene, CDR1 is SGHTA and CDR2 is FQGNSA. V dropped 1 base and J dropped 2 bases, with 9 bases sitting between them. Using reference TRBV7-2 and TRBJ2-1 for the parts outside the CDR3, the full variable domain is GAGVSQSPSNKVTEKGKDVELRCDPISGHTALYWYRQSLGQGLEFLIYFQGNSAPDKSGLPSDRFSAERTGGSVSTLTIQRTQQEDSAVYLCASSLGVFPYNEQFFGPGTRLTVL.

The chain combines TRBV5-1 with TRBJ2-7; D perhaps matches TRBD2 (6 bases). This CDR3 contains 15 residues. The germline V gene has CDR1 SGHRS and CDR2 YFSETQ. V lost 4 bases to trimming and J lost 3 bases, with 17 bases between them. CDR3 sequence (DNA): TGCGCCAGCAGCAGGACCGGGACTGGAGGCTACGAGCAGTACTTC. This sequence encodes CASSRTGTGGYEQYF.

The V gene is TRBV2, the J gene TRBJ2-1, with 7 bases identical to TRBD1. V shed 6 bases, J shed 2 bases, and the junction held 10 bases outside the gene matches. The germline CDR1 and CDR2 sequences are SNHLY and FYNNEI. CDR3 length: 16 amino acids. This CDR3 reads CASRTHTRGPYNEQFF. The DNA for the CDR3 is TGTGCCAGCAGAACCCATACTAGGGGGCCCTACAATGAGCAGTTCTTC.

The chain combines TRBV9 with TRBJ2-1; 10 bases fit TRBD2. Germline assignment: CDR1 SGDLS and CDR2 YYNGEE. CDR3 length: 15 residues. The junction had 5 bases not matched to a gene; V was cut back by 2 bases and J by 6 bases. CDR3 amino acids: CASSVSGGGTNEQFF. The CDR3 DNA reads as TGTGCCAGCAGCGTGAGCGGGGGGGGGACCAATGAGCAGTTCTTC.

CDR3 in DNA: TGTGCCAGCAGTTACACCGGGACCCCCTACGAGCAGTACTTC. Translation gives CASSYTGTPYEQYF. The chain employs TRBV6-5 and TRBJ2-7; D might be TRBD1 or TRBD2, each matching 5 bases. V was shortened by 2 bases and J by 2 bases, with 10 bases between the two germline ends. Germline CDR1 reads MNHEY; CDR2 reads SVGAGI. This CDR3 is built from 14 residues.

CDR3 loop: CASSLRSVAGDYNEQFF. CDR3 DNA sequence: TGCGCCAGCAGCTTGAGGTCGGTAGCGGGAGACTACAATGAGCAGTTCTTC. The chain employs TRBV5-1 and TRBJ2-1; TRBD2 aligns across 9 bases. With V trimmed by 1 base and J by 3 bases, 8 bases remained unmatched. The germline CDR1 and CDR2 sequences are SGHRS and YFSETQ. The CDR3 consists of 17 residues.

This chain links TRBV5-1 with TRBJ2-1, with 7 bases matching TRBD1. This CDR3 region has 14 residues. Germline lookup yields CDR1 SGHRS and CDR2 YFSETQ. The ends lost 4 bases at V and 6 bases at J; junction bases unmatched: 7. The CDR3 coding sequence is TGCGCCAGCAGCGATCCCGGGACAGTCAATGAGCAGTTCTTC. This translates into CASSDPGTVNEQFF.

This chain uses TRBV19 with TRBJ1-2; 8 nucleotides agree with TRBD1. With V trimmed by 7 bases and J by 4 bases, 11 bases remained unmatched. The germline gives CDR1 LNHDA, CDR2 SQIVND (reference sequence). This CDR3 spans 15 amino acids. The CDR3 DNA follows: TGTGCCAGTATCCCGGACACAGGGGGACCCTATGGCTACACCTTC. It encodes CASIPDTGGPYGYTF.

This clone was recorded only once. This chain uses TRBV29-1 with TRBJ1-1; D is ambiguous. Germline loops: CDR1 SQVTM, CDR2 ANQGSEA. The CDR3 spans 14 residues. Trimming cost V 5 bases and J 0 bases, with 13 bases left between them. The CDR3 reads CSVRRTLLNTEAFF. The CDR3, as DNA: TGCAGCGTTAGAAGAACCCTTTTGAACACTGAAGCTTTCTTT. The complete variable domain, with remaining parts taken from reference TRBV29-1 and TRBJ1-1, reads SAVISQKPSRDICQRGTSLTIQCQVDSQVTMMFWYRQQPGQSLTLIATANQGSEATYESGFVIDKFPISRPNLTFSTLTVSNMSPEDSSIYLCSVRRTLLNTEAFFGQGTRLTVV.

CDR3 nucleotide sequence: TGTGCCAGCAGTTTACGGGCCGCCTACGAGCAGTACTTC. Translated, it gives CASSLRAAYEQYF. The chain combines TRBV28 with TRBJ2-7; D is unclear. Trimming shortened V by 2 bases and J by 2 bases, and 7 bases separated the two germline ends. The CDR3 consists of 13 residues. Looked up from germline, CDR1 is MDHEN and CDR2 is SYDVKM.

V gene TRBV7-9 combines with J gene TRBJ2-7, with TRBD1 identical over 8 bases. The length of the CDR3 is 16 residues. With 5 bases clipped from V and 3 bases from J, the junction kept 12 bases outside the gene matches. In germline, CDR1 is SEHNR, CDR2 FQNEAQ (reference sequence). The CDR3 reads CASSRSRGQDNYEQYF. CDR3 DNA sequence: TGTGCCAGCAGCCGGTCTAGGGGACAGGACAACTACGAGCAGTACTTC.

This chain joins TRBV7-6 and TRBJ1-4, with unresolved D. The CDR3 is made up of 16 amino acids. Trimming took off 5 bases at V and 0 bases at J, with 13 bases between the two ends. Germline V gene lookup returns CDR1 SGHVS and CDR2 FNYEAQ. The CDR3 spells CASSPNQPATNEKLFF. Here the CDR3 DNA reads TGTGCCAGCAGCCCAAACCAACCTGCAACTAATGAAAAACTGTTTTTT. Supplemented by reference TRBV7-6 and TRBJ1-4, the full variable domain reads GAGVSQSPRYKVTKRGQDVALRCDPISGHVSLYWYRQALGQGPEFLTYFNYEAQQDKSGLPNDRFSAERPEGSISTLTIQRTEQRDSAMYRCASSPNQPATNEKLFFGSGTQLSVL.

The chain couples TRBV5-6 to TRBJ2-1, with a possible D match to TRBD2 (6 bases). This CDR3 spans 13 amino acids. Per germline, CDR1 SGHDT and CDR2 YYEEEE. Trimming took off 3 bases at V and 10 bases at J, with 14 bases between the two ends. The chain's CDR3 is CASSSRLGGEQFF. The CDR3 DNA sequence: TGTGCCAGCAGCTCCCGACTAGGCGGGGAGCAGTTCTTC.

This clone was seen just once. The chain couples TRBV2 to TRBJ2-3; 8 bases match TRBD2. The CDR3 is made up of 15 amino acids. The germline V gene encodes CDR1 SNHLY and CDR2 FYNNEI. After removal of 7 bases from V and 2 bases from J, the junction contained 8 bases not matched to a gene. The CDR3 nucleotides read TGTGCCAGCAATCGACTAGCGAAACCCACAGATACGCAGTATTTT. As protein: CASNRLAKPTDTQYF.

J is TRBJ2-3 and V is TRBV9, with D perhaps TRBD2 (5 bases). Germline lookup yields CDR1 SGDLS and CDR2 YYNGEE. The V end lost 3 bases, the J end lost 3 bases, and 14 bases lay between the germline ends. The CDR3 totals 15 residues. CDR3 amino acids: CASSAEGPGTDTQYF. The CDR3 nucleotides are TGTGCCAGCAGCGCAGAGGGCCCGGGGACAGATACGCAGTATTTT. Full variable domain (remainder filled in from reference TRBV9 and TRBJ2-3): DSGVTQTPKHLITATGQRVTLRCSPRSGDLSVYWYQQSLDQGLQFLIQYYNGEERAKGNILERFSAQQFPDLHSELNLSSLELGDSALYFCASSAEGPGTDTQYFGPGTRLTVL.

The rearrangement uses TRBV7-9 and TRBJ2-5, with 7 bases aligning to TRBD1. The germline gives CDR1 SEHNR, CDR2 FQNEAQ (reference sequence). Trimming cost V 5 bases and J 3 bases; bases outside gene matches: 12. The CDR3 runs 16 residues. This CDR3 reads CASSIQGQTREETQYF. CDR3 in DNA: TGTGCCAGCAGCATCCAGGGACAGACAAGGGAAGAGACCCAGTACTTC.

The chain combines TRBV2 with TRBJ1-2; 8 nucleotides match TRBD1. Germline values: CDR1 SNHLY, CDR2 FYNNEI. V gave up 6 bases and J gave up 3 bases; unmatched junction bases: 3. The CDR3 is made up of 13 amino acids. In nucleotides, the CDR3 is TGTGCCAGCAGGGACAGGGATTACTATGGCTACACCTTC. Protein product: CASRDRDYYGYTF.

This CDR3 reads CASSPTHTGQFF. CDR3 bases: TGTGCCAGCTCACCCACCCACACTGGGCAGTTCTTC. The chain uses TRBV18 and TRBJ2-1; D ambiguous. The CDR3 consists of 12 residues. CDR1 KGHSH and CDR2 LQKENI come from the germline V gene. The V and J ends lost 3 bases and 12 bases respectively, with 12 bases between them.

This chain uses TRBV18 with TRBJ2-3; 13 bases match TRBD2. V trimming: 6 bases; J trimming: 1 base; junction bases outside the gene matches: 10. Germline V CDR1 and CDR2: KGHSH, LQKENI. The CDR3 sequence is 18 residues long. CDR3 nucleotide sequence: TGTGCCAGCTCCCACGGACTAGCGGGAGAAGGCGGCACAGATACGCAGTATTTT. It yields the protein CASSHGLAGEGGTDTQYF.